This is a list of T cell receptor beta chains from one sample in a study of long-term antiretroviral therapy in people with HIV. Data came from immunoSEQ multiplex PCR; TCRdb stores just in-frame clones and leaves some out. This table has some 27,000 clones, 85% to 95% appearing once. Sequences were derived from unsorted PBMCs, sampled almost 6.6 years after starting antiretroviral therapy. These receptors were obtained from a woman between 35 and 50 years old with HIV. CDR3s include the opening cysteine and the closing phenylalanine or tryptophan. The D gene is left open where the match is weak. For some rows the clone size is stated as once, few or many, or as a class when expanded; others skip it.

clone_size | d_call | j_call | v_call | cdr3_aa | cdr3_nt
- | TRBD2 | TRBJ2-1 | TRBV30 | CAWSSGGGAMFF | TGTGCCTGGAGTTCTGGCGGGGGGGCCATGTTCTTC
- | - | TRBJ1-2 | TRBV2 | CASSSDRSGGYTF | TGTGCCAGCAGTTCCGACAGGTCCGGTGGCTACACCTTC
- | - | TRBJ1-1 | TRBV7-9 | CASSLTGGWNTEAFF | TGTGCCAGCAGCCTCACTGGGGGATGGAACACTGAAGCTTTCTTT
once | TRBD1 | TRBJ1-3 | TRBV29-1 | CSVGEQGAGNTIYF | TGCAGCGTCGGGGAACAGGGGGCTGGAAACACCATATATTTT
once | - | TRBJ1-4 | TRBV11-2 | CASSPDLVNEKLFF | TGTGCCAGCAGCCCGGACCTGGTGAATGAAAAACTGTTTTTT
- | - | TRBJ2-3 | TRBV1 | CTSSQDGAGTSGFPLGDTQYF | TGCACCAGCAGCCAAGATGGAGCCGGGACTAGCGGGTTTCCCCTCGGGGATACGCAGTATTTT
once | - | TRBJ2-7 | TRBV7-9 | CASSLGAQLYEQYF | TGTGCCAGCAGCTTAGGGGCCCAACTCTACGAGCAGTACTTC
- | - | TRBJ1-4 | TRBV4-3 | CASSQKWGSEGDEKLFF | TGCGCCAGCAGCCAGAAGTGGGGATCGGAGGGAGACGAAAAACTGTTTTTT
- | - | TRBJ1-4 | TRBV4-3 | CASSQVGRQQKLFF | TGCGCCAGCAGCCAAGTCGGGAGACAACAAAAACTGTTTTTT
- | - | TRBJ2-3 | TRBV5-1 | CASSEVRGSTDTQYF | TGCGCCAGCAGCGAGGTTCGGGGCAGCACAGATACGCAGTATTTT
- | - | TRBJ2-7 | TRBV29-1 | CSVSLTRQVHSSSYEQYF | TGCAGCGTTTCCTTAACCCGGCAGGTCCACTCGAGCTCCTACGAGCAGTACTTC
- | - | TRBJ2-2 | TRBV4-1 | CASRKRALNTGELFF | TGCGCCAGCAGGAAGAGGGCCCTTAACACCGGGGAGCTGTTTTTT
- | - | TRBJ1-1 | TRBV5-1 | CASSFEGSNTEAFF | TGCGCCAGCAGCTTCGAGGGATCGAACACTGAAGCTTTCTTT
- | - | TRBJ2-1 | TRBV2 | CASSDLEGWRSSYNEQFF | TGTGCCAGCAGTGACCTAGAAGGGTGGAGGAGCTCCTACAATGAGCAGTTCTTC
- | TRBD1 | TRBJ1-1 | TRBV7-2 | CASSRRQGAANTEAFF | TGTGCCAGCAGCCGCCGACAGGGCGCGGCGAACACTGAAGCTTTCTTT
- | - | TRBJ1-4 | TRBV5-1 | CASSSGQFPTNEKLFF | TGCGCCAGCAGCTCCGGACAGTTCCCAACTAATGAAAAACTGTTTTTT
- | TRBD1 | TRBJ1-4 | TRBV11-2 | CASSSDRAEKLFF | TGTGCCAGCAGCTCGGACAGGGCTGAAAAACTGTTTTTT
- | - | TRBJ1-1 | TRBV6-6 | CASSQQGDNTEAFF | TGTGCCAGCAGTCAACAGGGTGATAACACTGAAGCTTTCTTT
- | - | TRBJ1-2 | TRBV27 | CASSPRFFGQGTGNYGYTF | -
- | - | TRBJ2-5 | TRBV4-3 | CASSRDLQETQYF | TGCGCCAGCAGCAGGGACTTACAAGAGACCCAGTACTTC
- | TRBD1 | TRBJ2-2 | TRBV5-5 | CASSGRDSANTGELFF | TGTGCCAGCAGCGGAAGGGACAGCGCGAACACCGGGGAGCTGTTTTTT
few | - | TRBJ1-1 | TRBV7-9 | CASSPGGSVTEAFF | TGTGCCAGCAGCCCGGGAGGAAGCGTCACTGAAGCTTTCTTT
- | TRBD1 | TRBJ1-5 | TRBV10-3 | CAISRDRVGNQPQHF | TGTGCCATCAGTAGGGACAGGGTGGGCAATCAGCCCCAGCATTTT
- | TRBD1 | TRBJ2-7 | TRBV10-3 | CAISPGGQGVYYEQYF | TGTGCCATCAGTCCCGGGGGACAGGGAGTTTATTACGAGCAGTACTTC
- | TRBD2 | TRBJ2-5 | TRBV14 | CASSRNLQGGETQYF | TGTGCCAGCAGCCGAAATCTCCAGGGAGGGGAGACCCAGTACTTC
- | - | TRBJ2-4 | TRBV18 | CASSPPWEGDPKNIQYF | TGTGCCAGCTCACCACCGTGGGAGGGGGACCCCAAAAACATTCAGTACTTC
- | TRBD2 | TRBJ2-7 | TRBV4-3 | CASSRWRGGYEQYF | TGCGCCAGCAGCAGATGGCGGGGGGGCTACGAGCAGTACTTC
once | - | TRBJ1-1 | TRBV30 | CAWSVLAANTEAFF | TGTGCCTGGAGTGTACTTGCAGCGAACACTGAAGCTTTCTTT
- | TRBD1 | TRBJ2-3 | TRBV5-1 | CASSLAPTGSTDTQYF | TGCGCCAGCAGCTTGGCCCCGACAGGGTCAACAGATACGCAGTATTTT
- | - | TRBJ1-4 | TRBV5-5 | CASSLAANKEKLFF | TGTGCCAGCAGCTTGGCGGCCAACAAGGAAAAACTGTTTTTT
- | TRBD1 | TRBJ1-2 | TRBV5-5 | CASSSLDRANNYGYTF | TGTGCCAGCAGCTCCCTAGACAGGGCCAATAACTATGGCTACACCTTC
- | TRBD2 | TRBJ2-3 | TRBV5-1 | CASKVGGRPSSTDTQYF | TGCGCCAGCAAGGTGGGCGGGAGGCCCTCTAGCACAGATACGCAGTATTTT
once | TRBD1 | TRBJ1-1 | TRBV27 | CASSLSSTGYEAFF | TGTGCCAGCAGTTTATCATCGACAGGGTATGAAGCTTTCTTT
- | - | TRBJ1-1 | TRBV7-9 | CASSLQARGEAFF | TGTGCCAGCAGCTTACAGGCAAGGGGTGAAGCTTTCTTT
- | TRBD1 | TRBJ1-2 | TRBV29-1 | CSVVEVGQGGYGYTF | TGCAGCGTTGTAGAAGTTGGACAGGGGGGCTATGGCTACACCTTC
few | TRBD1 | TRBJ1-2 | TRBV7-2 | CASSVDRGREYGYTF | TGTGCCAGCAGCGTCGACAGGGGCCGGGAGTATGGCTACACCTTC
once | - | TRBJ1-2 | TRBV27 | CASSSSGTNYGYTF | TGTGCCAGCAGTTCCTCAGGGACGAACTATGGCTACACCTTC
- | - | TRBJ1-4 | TRBV5-5 | CASSTGGYNEKLFF | TGTGCCAGCAGTACGGGGGGGTATAATGAAAAACTGTTTTTT
- | - | TRBJ2-3 | TRBV5-1 | CASSLAGNARTDTQYF | TGCGCCAGCAGCTTGGCCGGGAACGCCCGCACAGATACGCAGTATTTT
- | TRBD1 | TRBJ2-5 | TRBV28 | CATSLGTGQVGETQYF | TGTGCCACAAGCCTCGGGACAGGTCAAGTTGGGGAGACCCAGTACTTC
- | - | TRBJ1-4 | TRBV30 | CAWSSGLGTGTNEKLFF | TGTGCCTGGAGTTCAGGGTTGGGTACCGGAACTAATGAAAAACTGTTTTTT
- | - | TRBJ2-6 | TRBV19 | CASSIGDGSSGANVLTF | TGTGCCAGTAGTATTGGGGATGGCAGCTCTGGGGCCAACGTCCTGACTTTC
- | - | TRBJ2-2 | TRBV7-9 | CASGIAGPAAGELFF | TGTGCCAGCGGCATCGCAGGGCCCGCCGCCGGGGAGCTGTTTTTT
- | TRBD1 | TRBJ1-1 | TRBV4-3 | CASSQDFTGGDTEAFF | TGCGCCAGCAGCCAAGATTTCACAGGGGGGGATACTGAAGCTTTCTTT
once | - | TRBJ2-1 | TRBV4-1 | CASSPSMHNEQFF | TGCGCCAGCAGCCCTTCCATGCACAATGAGCAGTTCTTC
- | TRBD2 | TRBJ2-3 | TRBV6-6 | CASSLAGASTDTQYF | TGTGCCAGCAGTTTAGCGGGGGCTAGCACAGATACGCAGTATTTT
- | - | TRBJ1-5 | TRBV4-1 | CASSQGLPPSTHMNQPQHF | TGCGCCAGCAGCCAAGGGCTCCCACCCTCCACTCACATGAATCAGCCCCAGCATTTT
- | - | TRBJ2-5 | TRBV2 | CASSDPQGSWETQYF | TGTGCCAGCAGTGACCCACAGGGTTCCTGGGAGACCCAGTACTTC
- | - | TRBJ1-6 | TRBV6-1 | CASSEVGIYNSPLHF | TGTGCCAGCAGTGAAGTGGGAATCTATAATTCACCCCTCCACTTT
- | TRBD1 | TRBJ1-2 | TRBV6-5 | CASSSTGGGGYTF | TGTGCCAGCAGTTCGACAGGGGGCGGTGGCTACACCTTC
- | - | TRBJ1-5 | TRBV6-6 | CASSYEPRNQPQHF | TGTGCCAGCAGTTACGAACCTCGCAATCAGCCCCAGCATTTT
- | - | TRBJ1-2 | TRBV20-1 | CSGGGNYGYTF | TGCAGTGGGGGGGGGAACTATGGCTACACCTTC
- | - | TRBJ2-5 | TRBV2 | CASSEGIQSSRTQYF | TGTGCCAGCAGTGAAGGAATACAATCCTCCCGGACCCAGTACTTC
once | - | TRBJ1-2 | TRBV5-5 | CASSPEAGSTGYTF | TGTGCCAGCAGCCCGGAAGCGGGGAGTACGGGCTACACCTTC
few | TRBD1 | TRBJ2-7 | TRBV14 | CASSQPGGFPYEQYF | TGTGCCAGCAGCCAGCCAGGGGGTTTCCCCTACGAGCAGTACTTC
- | - | TRBJ2-3 | TRBV5-6 | CASSSRATDTQYF | TGTGCCAGCAGCAGCCGAGCCACAGATACGCAGTATTTT
- | TRBD1 | TRBJ1-2 | TRBV4-1 | CASSQGRGQDYGYTF | TGCGCCAGCAGCCAAGGCAGGGGGCAAGACTATGGCTACACCTTC
- | TRBD2 | TRBJ2-5 | TRBV5-6 | CASSLLAGINRGQYF | TGTGCCAGCAGCTTATTAGCGGGAATAAATCGGGGCCAGTACTTC
- | - | TRBJ2-7 | TRBV6-5 | CASSKTTGSAYEQYF | TGTGCCAGCAGCAAAACAACAGGGTCGGCCTACGAGCAGTACTTC
- | - | TRBJ1-2 | TRBV10-3 | CAISDRPEFYGYTF | TGTGCCATCAGTGATCGGCCAGAGTTCTATGGCTACACCTTC